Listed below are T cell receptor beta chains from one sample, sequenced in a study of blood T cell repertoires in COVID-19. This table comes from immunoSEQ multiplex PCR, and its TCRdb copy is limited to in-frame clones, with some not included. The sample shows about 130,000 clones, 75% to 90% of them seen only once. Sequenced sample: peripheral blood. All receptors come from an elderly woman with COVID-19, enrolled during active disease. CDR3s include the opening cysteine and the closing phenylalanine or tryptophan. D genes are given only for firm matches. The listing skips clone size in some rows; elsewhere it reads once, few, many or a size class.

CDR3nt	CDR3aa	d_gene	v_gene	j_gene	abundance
TGTGCCAGCCTCCAAGAGACCCAGTACTTC	CASLQETQYF	.	TRBV2	TRBJ2-5	.
TGCGCCAGCAGCTTGGTAAGCGGGTTGTCCCAAGAGACCCAGTACTTC	CASSLVSGLSQETQYF	.	TRBV5-1	TRBJ2-5	.
TGTGCCAGCAGCGCCCGGACTCAAGAGACCCAGTACTTC	CASSARTQETQYF	.	TRBV9	TRBJ2-5	.
TGTGCCAGCAGCCAAGATCCCCAGGGTTCACCCCTCCACTTT	CASSQDPQGSPLHF	.	TRBV3-1/TRBV3-2	TRBJ1-6	.
TGTGCCAGTAGTATCGTGCAGGCGCCATCCACCGGGGAGCTGTTTTTT	CASSIVQAPSTGELFF	.	TRBV19	TRBJ2-2	.
TGTGCCAGCAGCTTGGGACAGCATATCTCTAACTATGGCTACACCTTC	CASSLGQHISNYGYTF	.	TRBV5-4	TRBJ1-2	.
TGTGCCAGCAGCCAAGATATGGGCTTTCGGGAGCAGTACTTC	CASSQDMGFREQYF	.	TRBV3-1/TRBV3-2	TRBJ2-7	.
TGCAGCGTTGAAGTTCTAGCGGGGGAGACCCAGTACTTC	CSVEVLAGETQYF	TRBD2	TRBV29-1	TRBJ2-5	few
TGTGCCAGCAGCCCTATAACAGGGGGCGGCGGGGAGCTGTTTTTT	CASSPITGGGGELFF	TRBD1	TRBV7-7	TRBJ2-2	.
TGCGCCAGCAGCTTAATGGGACAGGGGGATTACGAGCAGTACTTC	CASSLMGQGDYEQYF	TRBD1	TRBV5-1	TRBJ2-7	.
TGTGCCAGCAGTTTAGCGGGTAACTATGGCTACACCTTC	CASSLAGNYGYTF	.	TRBV28	TRBJ1-2	.
TGTGCCAGCAGCCAGAAGGGGGGGAACGAGCAGTACTTC	CASSQKGGNEQYF	.	TRBV4-2	TRBJ2-7	.